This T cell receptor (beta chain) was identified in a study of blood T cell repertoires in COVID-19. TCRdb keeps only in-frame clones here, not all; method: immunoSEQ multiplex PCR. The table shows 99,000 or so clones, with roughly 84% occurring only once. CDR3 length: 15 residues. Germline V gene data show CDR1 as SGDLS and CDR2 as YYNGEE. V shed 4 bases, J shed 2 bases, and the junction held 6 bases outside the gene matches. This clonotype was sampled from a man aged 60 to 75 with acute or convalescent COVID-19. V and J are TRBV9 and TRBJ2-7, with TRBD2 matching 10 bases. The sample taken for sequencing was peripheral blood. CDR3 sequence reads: CASSFGLAEPYEQYF. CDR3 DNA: TGTGCCAGCAGCTTCGGACTAGCGGAGCCCTACGAGCAGTACTTC.